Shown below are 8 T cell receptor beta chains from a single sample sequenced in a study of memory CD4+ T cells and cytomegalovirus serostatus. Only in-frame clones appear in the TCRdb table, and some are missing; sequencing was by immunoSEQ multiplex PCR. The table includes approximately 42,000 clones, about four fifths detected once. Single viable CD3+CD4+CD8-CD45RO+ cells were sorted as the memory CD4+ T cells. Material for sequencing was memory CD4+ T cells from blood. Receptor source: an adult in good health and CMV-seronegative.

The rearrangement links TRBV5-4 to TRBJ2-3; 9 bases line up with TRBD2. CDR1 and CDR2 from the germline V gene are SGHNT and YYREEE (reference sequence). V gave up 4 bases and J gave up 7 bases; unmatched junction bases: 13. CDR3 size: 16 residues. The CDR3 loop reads CASSPGGGRGVNTQYF. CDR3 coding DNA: TGTGCCAGCAGCCCGGGGGGCGGGAGGGGGGTTAATACGCAGTATTTT.

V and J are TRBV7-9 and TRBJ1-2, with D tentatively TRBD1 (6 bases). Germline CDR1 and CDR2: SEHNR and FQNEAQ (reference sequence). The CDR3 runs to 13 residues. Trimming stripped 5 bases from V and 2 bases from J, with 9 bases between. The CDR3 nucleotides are TGTGCCAGCAGCAGGGACAAAAACTATGGCTACACCTTC. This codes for CASSRDKNYGYTF.

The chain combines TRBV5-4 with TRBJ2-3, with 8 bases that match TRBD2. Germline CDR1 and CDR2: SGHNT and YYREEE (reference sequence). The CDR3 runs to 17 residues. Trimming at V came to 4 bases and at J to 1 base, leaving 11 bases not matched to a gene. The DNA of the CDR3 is TGTGCCAGCAGCCGGGGGCAGCGGGAGTTGGGCACAGATACGCAGTATTTT. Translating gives CASSRGQRELGTDTQYF.

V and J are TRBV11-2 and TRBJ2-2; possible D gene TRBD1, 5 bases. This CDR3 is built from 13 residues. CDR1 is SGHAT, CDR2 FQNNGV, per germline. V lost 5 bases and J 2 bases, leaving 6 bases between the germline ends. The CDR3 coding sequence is TGTGCCAGCAGCGACAGTAACACCGGGGAGCTGTTTTTT. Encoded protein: CASSDSNTGELFF.

CDR3 bases: TGTGCCAGCAGCCCGATTGGGGATACGCAGTATTTT. Residues: CASSPIGDTQYF. The chain has TRBV7-2 and TRBJ2-3; D is unresolved. This CDR3 contains 12 residues. Per germline, CDR1 SGHTA and CDR2 FQGNSA. V was shortened by 5 bases and J by 6 bases, with 9 bases between the two germline ends.

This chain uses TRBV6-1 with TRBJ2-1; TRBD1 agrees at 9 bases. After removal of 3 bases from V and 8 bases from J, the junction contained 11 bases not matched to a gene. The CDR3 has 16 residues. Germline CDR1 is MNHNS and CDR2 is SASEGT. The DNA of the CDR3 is TGTGCCAGCAGTGAGGGTCCGACAGGGGGGATCTATGAGCAGTTCTTC. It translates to CASSEGPTGGIYEQFF.

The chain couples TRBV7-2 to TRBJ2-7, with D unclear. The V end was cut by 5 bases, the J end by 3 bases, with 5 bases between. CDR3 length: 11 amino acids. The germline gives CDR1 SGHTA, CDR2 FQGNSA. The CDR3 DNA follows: TGTGCCAGCAGCCAGGACTACGAGCAGTACTTC. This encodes CASSQDYEQYF. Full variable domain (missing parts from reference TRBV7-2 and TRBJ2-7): GAGVSQSPSNKVTEKGKDVELRCDPISGHTALYWYRQSLGQGLEFLIYFQGNSAPDKSGLPSDRFSAERTGGSVSTLTIQRTQQEDSAVYLCASSQDYEQYFGPGTRLTVT.

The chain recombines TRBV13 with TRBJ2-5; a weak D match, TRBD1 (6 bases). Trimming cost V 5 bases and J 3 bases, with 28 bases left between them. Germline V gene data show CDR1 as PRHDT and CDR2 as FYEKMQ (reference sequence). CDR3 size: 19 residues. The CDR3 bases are TGTGCCAGCAGCAGGAGGCTCTCCGGGACAATAGAATGGAAAGAGACCCAGTACTTC. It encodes CASSRRLSGTIEWKETQYF. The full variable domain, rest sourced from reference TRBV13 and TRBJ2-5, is AAGVIQSPRHLIKEKRETATLKCYPIPRHDTVYWYQQGPGQDPQFLISFYEKMQSDKGSIPDRFSAQQFSDYHSELNMSSLELGDSALYFCASSRRLSGTIEWKETQYFGPGTRLLVL.